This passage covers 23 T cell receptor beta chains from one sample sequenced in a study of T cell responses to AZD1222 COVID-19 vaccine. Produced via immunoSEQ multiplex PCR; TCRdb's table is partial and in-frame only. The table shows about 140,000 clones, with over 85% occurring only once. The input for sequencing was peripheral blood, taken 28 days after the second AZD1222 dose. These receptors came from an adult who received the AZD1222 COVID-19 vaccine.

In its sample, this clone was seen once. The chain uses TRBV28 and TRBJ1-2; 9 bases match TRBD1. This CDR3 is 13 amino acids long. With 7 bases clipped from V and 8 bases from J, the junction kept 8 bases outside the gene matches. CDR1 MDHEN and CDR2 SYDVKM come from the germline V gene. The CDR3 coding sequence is TGTGCCAGCATCACCGGGACAGGGTTGGGCTACACCTTC. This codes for CASITGTGLGYTF.

CDR3 in amino acids: CASSMRGPGYTF. The CDR3 region has the DNA TGTGCCAGCAGCATGAGAGGACCTGGCTACACCTTC. The genes are TRBV7-9 and TRBJ1-2, with no clear D. Germline V gene sequence: CDR1 SEHNR, CDR2 FQNEAQ (reference sequence). Trimming took off 5 bases at V and 7 bases at J, with 11 bases between the two ends. The CDR3 covers 12 residues.

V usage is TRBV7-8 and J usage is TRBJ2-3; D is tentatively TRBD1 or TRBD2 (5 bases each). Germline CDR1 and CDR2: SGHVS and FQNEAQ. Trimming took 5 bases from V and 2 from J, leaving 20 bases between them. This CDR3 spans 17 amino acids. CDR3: CASSATLGRAPTDTQYF. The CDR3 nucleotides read TGTGCCAGCAGCGCTACGTTGGGGCGGGCTCCCACAGATACGCAGTATTTT.

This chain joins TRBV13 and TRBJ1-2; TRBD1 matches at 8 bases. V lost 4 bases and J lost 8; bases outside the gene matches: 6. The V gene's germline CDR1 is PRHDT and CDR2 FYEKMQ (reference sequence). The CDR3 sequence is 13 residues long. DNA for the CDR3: TGTGCCAGCAGCTATACCAACAGGGGGGGCTACACCTTC. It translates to CASSYTNRGGYTF.

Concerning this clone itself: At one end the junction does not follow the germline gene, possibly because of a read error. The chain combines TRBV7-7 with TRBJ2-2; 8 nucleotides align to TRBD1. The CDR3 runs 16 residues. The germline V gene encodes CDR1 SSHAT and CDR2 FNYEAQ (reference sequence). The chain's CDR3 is CASSSRQGTGTGELFF. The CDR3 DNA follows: TGTGCTAGCAGCTCCCGACAGGGGACGGGTACCGGGGAGCTGTTTTTT.

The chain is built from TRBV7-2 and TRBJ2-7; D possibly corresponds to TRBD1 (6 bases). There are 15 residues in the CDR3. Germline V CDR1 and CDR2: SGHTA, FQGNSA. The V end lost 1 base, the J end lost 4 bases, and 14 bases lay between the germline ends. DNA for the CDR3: TGTGCCAGCAGCTTAGGGACAGCAATGTCGTACGAGCAGTACTTC. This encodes CASSLGTAMSYEQYF.

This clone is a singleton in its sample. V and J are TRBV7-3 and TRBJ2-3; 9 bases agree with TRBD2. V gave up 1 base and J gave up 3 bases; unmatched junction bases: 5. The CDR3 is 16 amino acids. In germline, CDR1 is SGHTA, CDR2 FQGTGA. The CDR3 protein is CASSLIGTSGTDTQYF. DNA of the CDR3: TGTGCCAGCAGCTTAATCGGCACTAGCGGGACAGATACGCAGTATTTT.

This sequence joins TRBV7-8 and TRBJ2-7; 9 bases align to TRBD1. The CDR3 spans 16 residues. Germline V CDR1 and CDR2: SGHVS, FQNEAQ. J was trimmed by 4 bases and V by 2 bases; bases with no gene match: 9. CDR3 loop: CASSLPGGTGRYEQYF. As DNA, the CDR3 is TGTGCCAGCAGCTTACCAGGGGGGACAGGGCGGTACGAGCAGTACTTC.

CDR3 sequence reads: CASSQVQGAVGAFF. The CDR3 nucleotides are TGTGCCAGCAGCCAAGTACAGGGGGCTGTTGGGGCTTTCTTT. The chain has TRBV3-1 (or the pseudogene TRBV3-2) and TRBJ1-1; TRBD1 aligns across 9 bases. The ends lost 1 base at V and 11 bases at J; junction bases unmatched: 8. Germline loops: CDR1 LGHDT, CDR2 YNNKEL (reference sequence). The CDR3 runs 14 residues.

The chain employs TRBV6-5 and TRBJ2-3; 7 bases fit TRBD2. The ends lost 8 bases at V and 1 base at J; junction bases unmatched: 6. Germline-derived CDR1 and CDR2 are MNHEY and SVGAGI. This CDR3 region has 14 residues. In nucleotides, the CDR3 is TGTGCCAGCGGGGGGGGTCGGGGCACAGATACGCAGTATTTT. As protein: CASGGGRGTDTQYF.

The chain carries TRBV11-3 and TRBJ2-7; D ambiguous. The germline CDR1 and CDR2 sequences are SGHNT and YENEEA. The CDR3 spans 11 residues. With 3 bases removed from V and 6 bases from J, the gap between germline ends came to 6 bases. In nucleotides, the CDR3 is TGTGCCAGCAGCTTGGTCCTCGAGCAGTACTTC. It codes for CASSLVLEQYF. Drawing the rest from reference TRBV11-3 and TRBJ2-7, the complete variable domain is EAGVVQSPRYKIIEKKQPVAFWCNPISGHNTLYWYLQNLGQGPELLIRYENEEAVDDSQLPKDRFSAERLKGVDSTLKIQPAELGDSAVYLCASSLVLEQYFGPGTRLTVT.

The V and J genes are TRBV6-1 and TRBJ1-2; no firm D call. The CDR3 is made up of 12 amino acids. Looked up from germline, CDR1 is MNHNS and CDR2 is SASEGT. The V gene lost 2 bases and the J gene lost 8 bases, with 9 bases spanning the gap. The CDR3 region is CASSEYGWGYTF. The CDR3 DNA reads TGTGCCAGCAGTGAATATGGGTGGGGCTACACCTTC.

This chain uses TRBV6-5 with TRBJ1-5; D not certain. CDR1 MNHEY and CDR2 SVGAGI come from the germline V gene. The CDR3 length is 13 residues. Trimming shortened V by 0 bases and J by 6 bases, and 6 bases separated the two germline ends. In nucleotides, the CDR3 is TGTGCCAGCAGTTACTCGATAGCTCAGCCCCAGCATTTT. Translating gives CASSYSIAQPQHF.

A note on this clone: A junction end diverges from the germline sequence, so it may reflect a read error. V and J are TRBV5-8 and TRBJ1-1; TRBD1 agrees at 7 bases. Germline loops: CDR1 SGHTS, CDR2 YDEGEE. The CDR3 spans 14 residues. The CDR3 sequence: CASSLTGMNSEAFF. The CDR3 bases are TGTGCCAGCAGCCTGACAGGGATGAACTCTGAAGCTTTCTTT.

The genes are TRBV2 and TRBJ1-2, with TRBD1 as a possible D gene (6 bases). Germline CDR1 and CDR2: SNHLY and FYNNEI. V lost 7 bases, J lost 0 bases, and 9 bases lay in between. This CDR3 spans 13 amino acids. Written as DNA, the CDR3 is TGTGCCAGCATTTCAGGGGCTAACTATGGCTACACCTTC. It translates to CASISGANYGYTF. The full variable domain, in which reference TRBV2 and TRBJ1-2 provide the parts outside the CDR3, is EPEVTQTPSHQVTQMGQEVILRCVPISNHLYFYWYRQILGQKVEFLVSFYNNEISEKSEIFDDQFSVERPDGSNFTLKIRSTKLEDSAMYFCASISGANYGYTFGSGTRLTVV.

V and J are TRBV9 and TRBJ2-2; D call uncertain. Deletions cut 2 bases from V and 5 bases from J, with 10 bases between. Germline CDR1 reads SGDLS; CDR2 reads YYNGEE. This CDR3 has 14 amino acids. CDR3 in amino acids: CASSVSGATGELFF. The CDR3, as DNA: TGTGCCAGCAGCGTCTCGGGTGCAACCGGGGAGCTGTTTTTT.

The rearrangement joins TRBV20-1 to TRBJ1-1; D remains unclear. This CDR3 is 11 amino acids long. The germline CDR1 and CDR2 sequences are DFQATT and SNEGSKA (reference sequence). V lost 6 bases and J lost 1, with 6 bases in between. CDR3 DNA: TGCAGTGCCGGCCAGAACACTGAAGCTTTCTTT. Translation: CSAGQNTEAFF.

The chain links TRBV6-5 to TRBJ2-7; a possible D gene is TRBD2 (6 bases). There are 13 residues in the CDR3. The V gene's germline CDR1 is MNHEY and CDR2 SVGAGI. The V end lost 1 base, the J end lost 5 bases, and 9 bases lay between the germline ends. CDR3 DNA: TGTGCCAGCAGTTACTTGGGCGGGGACGAGCAGTACTTC. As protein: CASSYLGGDEQYF.

The chain's CDR3 is CASRSDYSNQPQHF. The CDR3 nucleotides are TGTGCCAGCAGGTCTGATTATAGCAATCAGCCCCAGCATTTT. The chain recombines TRBV2 with TRBJ1-5; no definite D call. CDR1 and CDR2 from the germline V gene are SNHLY and FYNNEI. The CDR3 extends over 14 amino acids. V was clipped by 6 bases and J by 0 bases, with 9 bases between them.

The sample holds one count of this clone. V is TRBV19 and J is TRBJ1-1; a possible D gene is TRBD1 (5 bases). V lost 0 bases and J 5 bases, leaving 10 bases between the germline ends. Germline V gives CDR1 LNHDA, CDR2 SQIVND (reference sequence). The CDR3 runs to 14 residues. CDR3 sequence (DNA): TGTGCCAGTAGTATAGACGGGGGGAGGACTGAAGCTTTCTTT. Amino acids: CASSIDGGRTEAFF. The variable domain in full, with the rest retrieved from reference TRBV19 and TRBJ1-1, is DGGITQSPKYLFRKEGQNVTLSCEQNLNHDAMYWYRQDPGQGLRLIYYSQIVNDFQKGDIAEGYSVSREKKESFPLTVTSAQKNPTAFYLCASSIDGGRTEAFFGQGTRLTVV.

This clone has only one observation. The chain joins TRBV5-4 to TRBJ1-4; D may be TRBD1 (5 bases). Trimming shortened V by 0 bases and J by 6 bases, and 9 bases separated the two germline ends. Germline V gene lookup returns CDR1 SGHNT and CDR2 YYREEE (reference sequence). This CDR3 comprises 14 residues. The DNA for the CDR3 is TGTGCCAGCAGCTTGGGGGGGGTAGATGAAAAACTGTTTTTT. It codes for CASSLGGVDEKLFF.

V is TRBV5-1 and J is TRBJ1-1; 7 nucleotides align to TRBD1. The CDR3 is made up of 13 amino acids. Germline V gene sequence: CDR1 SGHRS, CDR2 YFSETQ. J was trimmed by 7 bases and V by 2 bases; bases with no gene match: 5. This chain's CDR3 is CASSFRQGSEAFF. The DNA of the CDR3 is TGCGCCAGCAGCTTCCGACAGGGAAGTGAAGCTTTCTTT.

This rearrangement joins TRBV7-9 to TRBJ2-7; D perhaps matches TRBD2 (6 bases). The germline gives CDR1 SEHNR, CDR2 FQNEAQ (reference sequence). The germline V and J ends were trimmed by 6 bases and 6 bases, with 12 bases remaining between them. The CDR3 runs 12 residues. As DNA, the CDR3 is TGTGCCAGCAGTTATCGGGACTCCGAGCAGTACTTC. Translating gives CASSYRDSEQYF.